These T cell receptor beta chains were read from a single sample in a study of cytomegalovirus exposure and HLA in healthy donors. The protocol was immunoSEQ multiplex PCR, while the TCRdb copy is restricted to in-frame clones and leaves out a portion. This repertoire shows some 150,000 clones, approximately 73% found once; its top ten account for 13% to 15%. Sequencing was carried out using PBMCs. The receptors originated from a human donor in good health. Both conserved end residues are part of each CDR3. D genes are given only for firm matches. Size values are once, few and many counts, or a class for expanded clones, and some rows have none.

TRBD1 TRBJ1-2 NA TRBV29-1 CSAGWTGGVYTF TGCAGCGCCGGCTGGACAGGGGGGGTCTACACCTTC
NA TRBJ1-2 NA TRBV10-3 CAISELRLGGYTF TGTGCCATCAGTGAGCTGAGGTTGGGTGGCTACACCTTC
NA TRBJ2-1 NA TRBV7-3 CASSLSLAVSNEQFF TGTGCCAGCAGCTTATCCCTAGCTGTTTCCAATGAGCAGTTCTTC
NA TRBJ1-4 NA TRBV5-6 CASSLVRAGGEKLFF TGTGCCAGCAGCTTGGTGAGGGCAGGCGGCGAAAAACTGTTTTTT
NA TRBJ1-1 once TRBV28 CASSFGPGTEAFF TGTGCCAGCAGTTTTGGCCCGGGGACTGAAGCTTTCTTT
TRBD1 TRBJ2-2 NA TRBV10-3 CAISKTGYTGELFF TGTGCCATCAGTAAGACAGGGTACACCGGGGAGCTGTTTTTT
NA TRBJ1-2 NA TRBV30 CAWSTGNYGYTF TGTGCCTGGAGTACAGGGAACTATGGCTACACCTTC
NA TRBJ1-5 NA TRBV5-6 CASSSGSQPQHF TGTGCCAGCAGCTCAGGAAGTCAGCCCCAGCATTTT
TRBD2 TRBJ2-3 NA TRBV7-7 CASSSGLAGDTQYF TGTGCTAGCAGCTCTGGACTAGCGGGAGATACGCAGTATTTT
TRBD1 TRBJ1-1 once TRBV28 CASSLVQGVGHAFF TGTGCCAGCAGTTTAGTGCAGGGGGTCGGTCATGCTTTCTTT
NA TRBJ1-1 NA TRBV7-9 CASSKKTETEAFF TGTGCCAGCAGCAAAAAGACAGAGACGGAAGCTTTCTTT
TRBD2 TRBJ2-1 few TRBV4-1 CASSRGGLAGSYNEQFF TGCGCCAGCAGCCGGGGAGGACTAGCGGGGTCCTACAATGAGCAGTTCTTC
NA TRBJ2-3 few TRBV7-8 CASRVRWGYADTQYF TGTGCCAGCAGAGTCCGGTGGGGCTACGCAGATACGCAGTATTTT
NA TRBJ1-2 NA TRBV9 CASSVGGYGYTF TGTGCCAGCAGCGTAGGCGGCTATGGCTACACCTTC
TRBD1 TRBJ1-1 few TRBV9 CASSVSDRGGTEAFF TGTGCCAGCAGCGTATCGGACAGGGGAGGCACTGAAGCTTTCTTT
TRBD1 TRBJ1-1 NA TRBV5-6 CASSQGQPNTEAFF TGTGCCAGCAGCCAGGGACAGCCGAACACTGAAGCTTTCTTT
TRBD2 TRBJ2-5 few TRBV6-5 CASSSGGTETQYF TGTGCCAGCAGTTCGGGGGGTACGGAGACCCAGTACTTC
NA TRBJ2-1 few TRBV2 CASSEVQAGSHNEQFF TGTGCCAGCAGTGAAGTTCAGGCGGGAAGCCACAATGAGCAGTTCTTC
NA TRBJ2-7 NA TRBV11-3 CASSKGPDNSYEQYF TGTGCCAGCAGCAAAGGCCCCGACAACTCCTACGAGCAGTACTTC
TRBD1 TRBJ2-7 NA TRBV6-1 CASSDGTGLPEYF TGTGCCAGCAGTGATGGGACAGGGCTTCCCGAGTACTTC
TRBD2 TRBJ2-5 NA TRBV2 CAWGSGGETQYF TGTGCCTGGGGGAGCGGGGGGGAGACCCAGTACTTC
NA TRBJ2-3 NA TRBV2 CASSRIADTQYF TGTGCCAGCAGTCGAATAGCGGATACGCAGTATTTT
NA TRBJ1-2 NA TRBV9 CASSVGPGNVYGYTF TGTGCCAGCAGCGTAGGTCCAGGCAACGTCTATGGCTACACCTTC
NA TRBJ2-1 NA TRBV6-1 CASSISRRGMNEQFF TGTGCCAGCAGTATATCGAGGAGGGGCATGAATGAGCAGTTCTTC
TRBD1 TRBJ1-4 few TRBV7-9 CASRPPGQGSEKLFF TGTGCCAGCAGACCCCCGGGACAGGGAAGCGAAAAACTGTTTTTT
TRBD1 TRBJ1-6 NA TRBV5-1 CASSLDRGNSPLHF TGCGCCAGCAGCTTGGACAGGGGTAATTCACCCCTCCACTTT
NA TRBJ2-1 NA TRBV4-1 CASSQDRGTDYNEQFF TGCGCCAGCAGCCAAGATAGGGGTACAGACTACAATGAGCAGTTCTTC
NA TRBJ1-2 NA TRBV7-9 CASSLVWDSRDYGYTF TGTGCCAGCAGCTTAGTTTGGGACTCCCGGGACTATGGCTACACCTTC
TRBD2 TRBJ2-1 NA TRBV5-4 CASSGGEGRRGEQFF TGTGCCAGCAGCGGAGGGGAGGGAAGAAGGGGTGAGCAGTTCTTC
TRBD1 TRBJ2-6 few TRBV7-2 CASRRPGQGRANVLTF TGTGCCAGCAGACGCCCGGGACAGGGGCGGGCCAACGTCCTGACTTTC
NA TRBJ2-3 NA TRBV5-4 CAGSPKLLDTQYF TGTGCCGGCAGCCCGAAATTACTAGATACGCAGTATTTT
TRBD1 TRBJ2-1 NA TRBV25-1 CASKRQGTLGEQFF TGTGCCAGCAAGCGACAGGGAACCCTCGGAGAGCAGTTCTTC